What follows are 20 T cell receptor beta chains derived from one specimen sequenced in a study of blood T cell repertoires in COVID-19. Clones were read by immunoSEQ multiplex PCR, and TCRdb kept only the in-frame ones, dropping some. The sample lists about 14,000 clones; over 65% were seen once. Sequencing was performed on peripheral blood. These receptors all come from a boy aged 2 to 9 with active or convalescent COVID-19.

V usage is TRBV28 and J usage is TRBJ2-1; 15 nucleotides line up with TRBD2. V lost 2 bases, J lost 0 bases, and 14 bases stayed unmatched. Germline values: CDR1 MDHEN, CDR2 SYDVKM. The CDR3 consists of 22 residues. This chain's CDR3 is CASSLRGIPGTSGRSSYNEQFF. DNA for the CDR3: TGTGCCAGCAGTTTAAGAGGGATCCCCGGGACTAGCGGGAGGAGCTCCTACAATGAGCAGTTCTTC. Variable domain in full (rest from reference TRBV28 and TRBJ2-1): DVKVTQSSRYLVKRTGEKVFLECVQDMDHENMFWYRQDPGLGLRLIYFSYDVKMKEKGDIPEGYSVSREKKERFSLILESASTNQTSMYLCASSLRGIPGTSGRSSYNEQFFGPGTRLTVL.

V gene TRBV19 combines with J gene TRBJ1-4; a possible D gene is TRBD1 (6 bases). This CDR3 is built from 14 residues. The V and J ends lost 6 bases and 7 bases respectively, with 15 bases between them. Per germline, CDR1 LNHDA and CDR2 SQIVND (reference sequence). The CDR3 DNA reads as TGTGCCAGTAGCCTCGGGGGGCGAAGTGAAAAACTGTTTTTT. Its translation: CASSLGGRSEKLFF.

V usage is TRBV27 and J usage is TRBJ2-1; 9 bases line up with TRBD2. The CDR3 runs 17 residues. Germline V gene sequence: CDR1 MNHEY, CDR2 SMNVEV (reference sequence). Trimming cost V 6 bases and J 0 bases; bases outside gene matches: 9. The CDR3 here is CASSLLTSGGSYNEQFF. CDR3 DNA: TGTGCCAGCAGCCTCCTGACTAGCGGTGGCTCCTACAATGAGCAGTTCTTC.

The rearrangement links TRBV19 to TRBJ1-4; 7 positions agree with TRBD1. CDR3 length equals 14 residues. V was pared by 6 bases and J by 4 bases, with 5 bases of the junction left unmatched. From germline, CDR1 is LNHDA and CDR2 SQIVND (reference sequence). For the CDR3, the DNA is TGTGCCAGTAGGACAGGGTCTAATAATGAAAAACTGTTTTTT. Translation gives CASRTGSNNEKLFF.

This chain uses TRBV5-1 with TRBJ2-5, with 13 bases lining up with TRBD2. Germline assignment: CDR1 SGHRS and CDR2 YFSETQ. Trimming at V came to 4 bases and at J to 4 bases, leaving 7 bases not matched to a gene. The CDR3 sequence is 16 residues long. The CDR3 sequence: CASSQWTSGSRETQYF. The CDR3 nucleotides read TGCGCCAGCAGCCAATGGACTAGCGGGAGTAGAGAGACCCAGTACTTC.

The CDR3 reads CASSLTYGGRGPDTQYF. The CDR3 DNA is TGTGCCAGCAGCTTAACGTATGGCGGGAGGGGGCCAGATACGCAGTATTTT. J is TRBJ2-3 and V is TRBV7-2; 9 bases map to TRBD2. This CDR3 region has 17 residues. Trimming at V came to 2 bases and at J to 4 bases, leaving 10 bases not matched to a gene. Germline V gene lookup returns CDR1 SGHTA and CDR2 FQGNSA.

V is TRBV7-2 and J is TRBJ1-2; 8 bases are a match to TRBD1. This CDR3 has 13 amino acids. Trimming at V came to 7 bases and at J to 2 bases, leaving 3 bases not matched to a gene. Germline CDR1 and CDR2: SGHTA and FQGNSA. The CDR3 coding sequence is TGTGCCAGCACCAGGGACAGGAACTATGGCTACACCTTC. Residues: CASTRDRNYGYTF. Full variable domain (remainder filled in from reference TRBV7-2 and TRBJ1-2): GAGVSQSPSNKVTEKGKDVELRCDPISGHTALYWYRQSLGQGLEFLIYFQGNSAPDKSGLPSDRFSAERTGGSVSTLTIQRTQQEDSAVYLCASTRDRNYGYTFGSGTRLTVV.

CDR3 protein: CASSLVLGGTDTQYF. CDR3 nucleotides: TGTGCCAGCAGTTTAGTTTTGGGGGGAACAGATACGCAGTATTTT. The chain uses TRBV27 and TRBJ2-3, with a tentative D call TRBD2 (6 bases). The V end was cut by 2 bases, the J end by 3 bases, with 12 bases between. Germline assignment: CDR1 MNHEY and CDR2 SMNVEV (reference sequence). The CDR3 totals 15 residues.

The CDR3 DNA follows: TGTGCCAGCACTATGTACTCCGGCAGGGGGTCCTACGAGCAGTACTTC. Its translation: CASTMYSGRGSYEQYF. V and J are TRBV2 and TRBJ2-7, with TRBD1 identical over 7 bases. The CDR3 runs to 16 residues. Germline-derived CDR1 and CDR2 are SNHLY and FYNNEI. V trimming: 7 bases; J trimming: 1 base; junction bases outside the gene matches: 13.

The chain combines TRBV12-3 or TRBV12-4 with TRBJ1-2, with unresolved D. This CDR3 is built from 12 residues. V lost 8 bases and J lost 3, with 10 bases in between. The CDR3 nucleotides are TGTGCCAGCCAGGCTCTCTACTATGGCTACACCTTC. This codes for CASQALYYGYTF.

The genes are TRBV6-5 and TRBJ2-1, with D possibly TRBD2 on 6 matching bases. V was pared by 6 bases and J by 1 base, with 10 bases between. Germline V lookup: CDR1 MNHEY, CDR2 SVGAGI. This CDR3 comprises 14 residues. CDR3: CASRASGSYNEQFF. As DNA, the CDR3 is TGTGCCAGCAGAGCGAGCGGGTCCTACAATGAGCAGTTCTTC.

For this clone: At one end, the junction sequence differs from germline, possibly due to a read error. This chain uses TRBV6-5 with TRBJ1-2; weak D call: TRBD1 (5 bases). This CDR3 spans 14 amino acids. Germline CDR1 is MNHEY and CDR2 is SVGAGI. The DNA of the CDR3 is TGTGTCAGCAGGACTGGAGGGGTGAACTATGGCTACACCTTC. This encodes CVSRTGGVNYGYTF.

J is TRBJ1-5 and V is TRBV6-2 or TRBV6-3, with TRBD1 matching 8 bases. CDR3 length: 14 residues. The germline V gene encodes CDR1 MNHEY and CDR2 SVGEGT. The V and J ends lost 6 bases and 4 bases, in that order; junction bases with no gene match: 5. The CDR3 sequence is CASSPGTGNQPQHF. The CDR3, as DNA: TGTGCCAGCAGCCCGGGGACAGGAAATCAGCCCCAGCATTTT.

The chain combines TRBV28 with TRBJ1-4, with 8 nucleotides matching TRBD1. Unmatched junction bases numbered 13, after V lost 5 bases and J lost 2 bases. CDR3 length equals 18 residues. The germline V gene encodes CDR1 MDHEN and CDR2 SYDVKM. CDR3 region: CASSPSRAGGATNEKLFF. CDR3 bases: TGTGCCAGCAGTCCAAGTCGGGCAGGGGGCGCGACTAATGAAAAACTGTTTTTT. Based on the CDR3 plus reference TRBV28 and TRBJ1-4, the full variable domain is DVKVTQSSRYLVKRTGEKVFLECVQDMDHENMFWYRQDPGLGLRLIYFSYDVKMKEKGDIPEGYSVSREKKERFSLILESASTNQTSMYLCASSPSRAGGATNEKLFFGSGTQLSVL.

This clone was picked up a small number of times. V and J are TRBV2 and TRBJ1-6; TRBD1 matches at 9 bases. Per the germline V gene, CDR1 is SNHLY and CDR2 is FYNNEI. The CDR3 extends over 18 amino acids. V lost 6 bases and J lost 6; bases outside the gene matches: 15. The CDR3 coding sequence is TGTGCCAGCAGACCCGGGACAGGGCCCCTGGGGTTTAATTCACCCCTCCACTTT. Translating gives CASRPGTGPLGFNSPLHF.

This chain joins TRBV7-9 and TRBJ1-1; D is uncertain. The germline V and J ends were trimmed by 10 bases and 5 bases, with 14 bases remaining between them. The germline V gene has CDR1 SEHNR and CDR2 FQNEAQ (reference sequence). The CDR3 has 12 amino acids. In DNA form, the CDR3 reads TGTGCCACCGGGAAGGGAGGGACTGAAGCTTTCTTT. This codes for CATGKGGTEAFF.

This clone rates as medium-sized. The gene calls are TRBV5-6 and TRBJ1-5; no reliable D call. Deletions cut 6 bases from V and 1 base from J, with 17 bases between. The CDR3 contains 16 residues. CDR1 is SGHDT and CDR2 is YYEEEE in the germline V gene. CDR3 protein: CASTDMRARSNQPQHF. The CDR3 DNA reads as TGTGCCAGCACCGATATGCGGGCGCGGAGCAATCAGCCCCAGCATTTT.

The chain uses TRBV19 and TRBJ1-5; 9 bases map to TRBD1. Germline CDR1 reads LNHDA; CDR2 reads SQIVND (reference sequence). V trimming: 1 base; J trimming: 4 bases; junction bases outside the gene matches: 11. CDR3 length: 18 residues. The CDR3 region is CASSIVPRTGTGNQPQHF. The CDR3 nucleotides read TGTGCCAGTAGTATAGTCCCCCGAACCGGGACAGGGAATCAGCCCCAGCATTTT.

This clone was seen more than once but under ten times. The V and J genes are TRBV28 and TRBJ1-1, with TRBD1 matching 8 bases. Germline loops: CDR1 MDHEN, CDR2 SYDVKM. This CDR3 spans 13 amino acids. Trimming removed 8 bases from V and 4 bases from J; junction bases left unmatched: 6. In DNA form, the CDR3 reads TGTGCCAGCCGGGATGACAGGGGCACTGAAGCTTTCTTT. This codes for CASRDDRGTEAFF. The full variable domain, with the rest looked up from reference TRBV28 and TRBJ1-1, is DVKVTQSSRYLVKRTGEKVFLECVQDMDHENMFWYRQDPGLGLRLIYFSYDVKMKEKGDIPEGYSVSREKKERFSLILESASTNQTSMYLCASRDDRGTEAFFGQGTRLTVV.

CDR3 loop: CASRETGGLEQYF. CDR3 in DNA: TGTGCCAGCAGGGAAACAGGGGGCCTCGAGCAGTACTTC. This chain connects TRBV28 to TRBJ2-7; 9 bases fit TRBD1. The CDR3 contains 13 residues. V shed 6 bases and J 6 bases; nucleotides not matched to a gene: 6. The germline V gene has CDR1 MDHEN and CDR2 SYDVKM.